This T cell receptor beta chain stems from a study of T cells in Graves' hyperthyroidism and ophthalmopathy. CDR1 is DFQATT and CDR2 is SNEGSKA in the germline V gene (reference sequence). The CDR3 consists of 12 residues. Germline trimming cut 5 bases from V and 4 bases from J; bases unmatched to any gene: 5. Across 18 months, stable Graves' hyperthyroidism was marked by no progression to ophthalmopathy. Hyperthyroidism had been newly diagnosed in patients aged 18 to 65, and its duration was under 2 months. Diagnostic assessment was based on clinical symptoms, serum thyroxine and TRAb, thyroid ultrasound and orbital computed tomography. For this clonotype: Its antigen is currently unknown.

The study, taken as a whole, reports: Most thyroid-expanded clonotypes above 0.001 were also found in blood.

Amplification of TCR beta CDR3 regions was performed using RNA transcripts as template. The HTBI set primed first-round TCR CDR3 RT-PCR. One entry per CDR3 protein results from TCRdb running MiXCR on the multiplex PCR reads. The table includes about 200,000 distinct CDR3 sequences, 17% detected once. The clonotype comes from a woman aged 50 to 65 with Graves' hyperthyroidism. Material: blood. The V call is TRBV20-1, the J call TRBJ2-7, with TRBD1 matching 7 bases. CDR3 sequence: CSAGTDNYEQYF. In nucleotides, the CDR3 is TGCAGTGCTGGGACAGATAATTACGAGCAGTACTTC.